The rows below give T cell receptor beta chains drawn from one sample of a study of blood T cell repertoires in COVID-19. Assay: immunoSEQ multiplex PCR; the TCRdb copy retains only in-frame clones and omits some. This table has around 450,000 clones, roughly 90% appearing once. Sequencing used PBMCs or T cells enriched from blood (not recorded which). All receptors derive from a woman younger than 30 who had recovered from COVID-19. CDR3s include the opening cysteine and the closing phenylalanine or tryptophan. The D gene is left open where the match is weak. Only part of the rows carry a size: once, few, many, or a class if the clone is expanded.

cdr3_aa | cdr3_nt | v_call | clone_size | j_call | d_call
CASSPRGELMNTEAFF | TGTGCCAGCAGTCCCCGGGGGGAACTAATGAACACTGAAGCTTTCTTT | TRBV28 | - | TRBJ1-1 | -
CASSDRGLRAGELFF | TGTGCCAGCAGCGACAGGGGTCTGAGGGCCGGGGAGCTGTTTTTT | TRBV4-2 | - | TRBJ2-2 | TRBD1
CASSSDRGRGTEAFF | TGTGCCAGCAGCAGTGACAGGGGGCGAGGTACTGAAGCTTTCTTT | TRBV28 | - | TRBJ1-1 | TRBD1
CASRPTGGGSNQPQHF | TGTGCCAGCAGGCCGACAGGGGGCGGGAGCAATCAGCCCCAGCATTTT | TRBV2 | - | TRBJ1-5 | TRBD1
CASSSRGGANTGELFF | TGTGCCAGCAGCTCCCGTGGCGGGGCGAACACCGGGGAGCTGTTTTTT | TRBV5-5 | - | TRBJ2-2 | -
CASSQRTSGAYNEQFF | TGTGCCAGCAGCCAACGGACTAGCGGGGCTTACAATGAGCAGTTCTTC | TRBV5-4 | - | TRBJ2-1 | TRBD2
CASSPRDRDNYGYTF | TGTGCCAGCAGTCCCCGGGACAGGGATAACTATGGCTACACCTTC | TRBV27 | - | TRBJ1-2 | TRBD1
CASSPRTAALGYTF | TGTGCCAGCAGCCCCCGGACTGCTGCCCTTGGCTACACCTTC | TRBV6-5 | - | TRBJ1-2 | -
CASSQEASGLAGAPAKNIQYF | TGCGCCAGCAGCCAAGAAGCTTCAGGACTAGCGGGGGCCCCAGCCAAAAACATTCAGTACTTC | TRBV4-1 | - | TRBJ2-4 | TRBD2
CASSLAGTYKGNEQFF | TGTGCCAGCAGTTTGGCCGGGACTTACAAGGGCAATGAGCAGTTCTTC | TRBV28 | - | TRBJ2-1 | -
CATSRDRGLDEQFF | TGTGCCACCAGCAGAGATCGAGGTCTAGATGAGCAGTTCTTC | TRBV15 | - | TRBJ2-1 | -
CASSDPGQGENSPLHF | TGTGCCAGTAGCGACCCGGGACAGGGAGAGAATTCACCCCTCCACTTT | TRBV19 | - | TRBJ1-6 | TRBD1
CSGAGGQYF | TGCAGTGGAGCGGGGGGGCAGTATTTT | TRBV20-1 | - | TRBJ2-3 | TRBD2
CASSPPGQGRSPLHF | TGTGCCAGCAGTCCCCCGGGACAGGGGCGTTCACCCCTCCACTTT | TRBV6-5 | - | TRBJ1-6 | TRBD1
CASSRTGSNEQFF | TGTGCCAGCAGTCGGACAGGGTCCAATGAGCAGTTCTTC | TRBV12-3/TRBV12-4 | - | TRBJ2-1 | TRBD1
CASSFLGAMNTEAFF | TGTGCCAGCAGCTTTTTGGGCGCCATGAACACTGAAGCTTTCTTT | TRBV7-2 | few | TRBJ1-1 | -
CASSLAGKTANSPLHF | TGTGCCAGCAGCTTAGCCGGGAAAACGGCTAATTCACCCCTCCACTTT | TRBV7-8 | - | TRBJ1-6 | -
CASSDGRGKETQYF | TGTGCCAGCAGTGATGGGCGGGGGAAAGAGACCCAGTACTTC | TRBV2 | - | TRBJ2-5 | TRBD2
CASSEEVEAGNTIYF | TGTGCCAGCAGTGAGGAAGTTGAAGCGGGAAACACCATATATTTT | TRBV6-1 | - | TRBJ1-3 | -
CAGGGYYNSPLHF | TGTGCCGGAGGGGGCTACTATAATTCACCCCTCCACTTT | TRBV28 | - | TRBJ1-6 | TRBD1
CASSLGPGSNQPQHF | TGTGCCAGCAGCTTAGGTCCAGGGAGCAATCAGCCCCAGCATTTT | TRBV11-2 | - | TRBJ1-5 | -
CASIPSGEISNQPQHF | TGTGCCAGCATTCCCTCAGGGGAGATTAGCAATCAGCCCCAGCATTTT | TRBV28 | - | TRBJ1-5 | -
CSVYTRGTEAFF | TGCAGCGTTTATACTCGGGGCACTGAAGCTTTCTTT | TRBV29-1 | - | TRBJ1-1 | -
CASRPGLALFNEQFF | TGTGCCAGCAGGCCGGGACTAGCGCTATTCAATGAGCAGTTCTTC | TRBV27 | - | TRBJ2-1 | TRBD2
CASRKGQESNTQYF | TGTGCCAGCAGGAAGGGACAGGAGAGTAATACGCAGTATTTT | TRBV6-5 | - | TRBJ2-3 | TRBD1
CASSYRGGALDGYTF | TGTGCCAGCAGCTATAGAGGAGGGGCGTTGGATGGCTACACCTTC | TRBV27 | few | TRBJ1-2 | -
CASSPEGDQPQHF | TGCGCCAGCAGTCCCGAGGGGGATCAGCCCCAGCATTTT | TRBV5-1 | once | TRBJ1-5 | -